This T cell receptor (beta chain) was captured by sequencing in a study of TIL therapy for anti-PD-1-resistant metastatic lung cancer. Study context: Tumors had a median PD-L1 proportion score of roughly 5.7%.

The CDR3 sequence is 13 residues long. Trimming removed 8 bases from V and 6 bases from J, with 14 bases in between. Germline V CDR1 and CDR2: MNHEY, SVGAGI. Sequencing used immunoSEQ v3. Assay used: immunoSEQ multiplex PCR; TCRdb lists only in-frame clones, some missing. The sample lists about 6,300 clones; 66% were seen once. The sample's time point: pre-treatment sample, taken before nivolumab and TIL therapy. Most excised metastases sampled were pleural nodules or supraclavicular lymph nodes. The clonotype was recovered from a person aged 25-85 years with non-small cell lung cancer. The sample here was tumor tissue, taken at baseline. The chain uses TRBV6-5 and TRBJ2-1, with D tentatively TRBD2 (5 bases). CDR3 loop: CASRSEGFNEQFF. The CDR3 DNA sequence: TGTGCCAGCCGGTCCGAGGGATTCAATGAGCAGTTCTTC.